Listed below are T cell receptor beta chains from one sample, sequenced in a study of T cells after yellow fever vaccination. TCRdb re-analysed the 5' RACE reads in MiXCR, keeping a single row per CDR3 protein. The sample yields hundreds of thousands of distinct CDR3 sequences, roughly 13% seen once. Source: PBMCs, taken on the day of the yellow fever booster vaccination. All receptors come from a man younger than 40 who received the YFV17D yellow fever vaccine. The CDR3 runs from the conserved cysteine through the conserved F or W. D genes are given only for firm matches. Expanded clones are given a class, and other clones once, few, many or no size at all.

abundance: few
d_gene: .
v_gene: TRBV2
j_gene: TRBJ2-2
len: 17
CDR3nt: TGTGCCAGCAGTTCACCCTCTCTTATTCGGGGCACCGGGGAGCTGTTTTTT
CDR3aa: CASSSPSLIRGTGELFF

abundance: .
d_gene: TRBD1
v_gene: TRBV6-1
j_gene: TRBJ2-7
len: 15
CDR3nt: TGTGCCAGCAGTCAGGGACAGGGGGCGGCCTACGAGCAGTACTTC
CDR3aa: CASSQGQGAAYEQYF

abundance: .
d_gene: .
v_gene: TRBV29-1
j_gene: TRBJ1-1
len: 13
CDR3nt: TGCAGCGTTGTGAGGCAGGTGAACACTGAAGCTTTCTTT
CDR3aa: CSVVRQVNTEAFF

abundance: .
d_gene: .
v_gene: TRBV12-3/TRBV12-4
j_gene: TRBJ2-2
len: 15
CDR3nt: TGTGCCAGCAGTTTAGGAGGGGGGGACACCGGGGAGCTGTTTTTT
CDR3aa: CASSLGGGDTGELFF

abundance: .
d_gene: .
v_gene: TRBV3-1
j_gene: TRBJ1-5
len: 13
CDR3nt: TGTGCCAGCAGCCAATCAGCCGGTCAGCCCCAGCATTTT
CDR3aa: CASSQSAGQPQHF

abundance: .
d_gene: .
v_gene: TRBV27
j_gene: TRBJ2-7
len: 15
CDR3nt: TGTGCCAGCAGTTTTAGAAGGGGGAAGTTTTACGAGCAGTACTTC
CDR3aa: CASSFRRGKFYEQYF

abundance: .
d_gene: .
v_gene: TRBV7-9
j_gene: TRBJ2-2
len: 15
CDR3nt: TGTGCCAGCAGCCCCGCCAGCGGACATCCCGGGGAGCTGTTTTTT
CDR3aa: CASSPASGHPGELFF

abundance: few
d_gene: .
v_gene: TRBV4-3
j_gene: TRBJ1-4
len: 14
CDR3nt: TGCGCCAGCAGCGAAAGAGAGGGATGGGAAAAACTGTTTTTT
CDR3aa: CASSEREGWEKLFF

abundance: many
d_gene: .
v_gene: TRBV29-1
j_gene: TRBJ2-1
len: 11
CDR3nt: TGCAGCGTTGATGGGGGCAATGAGCAGTTCTTC
CDR3aa: CSVDGGNEQFF

abundance: many
d_gene: .
v_gene: TRBV7-9
j_gene: TRBJ2-1
len: 12
CDR3nt: TGTGCCAGCAGCTTAGTTGGGGATGAGCAGTTCTTC
CDR3aa: CASSLVGDEQFF

abundance: .
d_gene: TRBD1
v_gene: TRBV20-1
j_gene: TRBJ2-7
len: 12
CDR3nt: TGCAGTGCTAACAGGGGATTGTACGAGCAGTACTTC
CDR3aa: CSANRGLYEQYF

abundance: few
d_gene: .
v_gene: TRBV6-1
j_gene: TRBJ2-3
len: 17
CDR3nt: TGTGCCAGCGGGTGGTGGGTGGAGGGGTTTAGCACAGATACGCAGTATTTT
CDR3aa: CASGWWVEGFSTDTQYF

abundance: .
d_gene: TRBD1
v_gene: TRBV20-1
j_gene: TRBJ2-7
len: 12
CDR3nt: TGCAGTGCTTGGGACAGGGAATCAAAGCAGTACTTC
CDR3aa: CSAWDRESKQYF

abundance: few
d_gene: TRBD2
v_gene: TRBV12-3/TRBV12-4
j_gene: TRBJ2-7
len: 15
CDR3nt: TGTGCCAGCAGTTCTGATAGCGGGAATTCCTACGAGCAGTACTTC
CDR3aa: CASSSDSGNSYEQYF

abundance: few
d_gene: .
v_gene: TRBV3-1
j_gene: TRBJ2-1
len: 11
CDR3nt: TGTGCCAGCAGGGACAGCTTGAAAATGTTCTTC
CDR3aa: CASRDSLKMFF

abundance: many
d_gene: TRBD2
v_gene: TRBV5-1
j_gene: TRBJ2-5
len: 17
CDR3nt: TGCGCCAGCAGCACGGGACTAGCGGGAAAGCACCAAGAGACCCAGTACTTC
CDR3aa: CASSTGLAGKHQETQYF

abundance: .
d_gene: TRBD2
v_gene: TRBV27
j_gene: TRBJ2-3
len: 16
CDR3nt: TGTGCCAGCCTCCCTTTCGATAGCGGGATTGGAGATACGCAGTATTTT
CDR3aa: CASLPFDSGIGDTQYF

abundance: few
d_gene: TRBD2
v_gene: TRBV5-1
j_gene: TRBJ2-1
len: 16
CDR3nt: TGCGCCAGCAGCTGGACTAGCGGGCCGAGGGACAATGAGCAGTTCTTC
CDR3aa: CASSWTSGPRDNEQFF

abundance: .
d_gene: .
v_gene: TRBV7-9
j_gene: TRBJ2-1
len: 16
CDR3nt: TGTGCCAGCAGCGCCGCGGGGCAGGGTATTTACAATGAGCAGTTCTTC
CDR3aa: CASSAAGQGIYNEQFF

abundance: .
d_gene: .
v_gene: TRBV7-8
j_gene: TRBJ1-1
len: 13
CDR3nt: TGTGCCAGCAGCCTTAGTGGACCCACTGAAGCTTTCTTT
CDR3aa: CASSLSGPTEAFF

abundance: few
d_gene: TRBD2
v_gene: TRBV7-2
j_gene: TRBJ2-1
len: 14
CDR3nt: TGTGCCAGCAGCGCTGGACTAGCGCTAAATGAGCAGTTCTTC
CDR3aa: CASSAGLALNEQFF

abundance: many
d_gene: TRBD1
v_gene: TRBV12-3/TRBV12-4
j_gene: TRBJ2-3
len: 13
CDR3nt: TGTGCCAGCAGTTTGGGACAGGCAGATACGCAGTATTTT
CDR3aa: CASSLGQADTQYF

abundance: few
d_gene: .
v_gene: TRBV5-1
j_gene: TRBJ2-1
len: 13
CDR3nt: TGCGCCAGCAGGGAGCGGAGTGGGAATGAGCAGTTCTTC
CDR3aa: CASRERSGNEQFF

abundance: few
d_gene: .
v_gene: TRBV20-1
j_gene: TRBJ2-7
len: 12
CDR3nt: TGCAGTGCCTCTTCGGGTCCCTACGAGCAGTACTTC
CDR3aa: CSASSGPYEQYF

abundance: many
d_gene: .
v_gene: TRBV7-2
j_gene: TRBJ2-7
len: 13
CDR3nt: TGTGCCAGCAGCTTATCCAGCAGCTACGAGCAGTACTTC
CDR3aa: CASSLSSSYEQYF

abundance: once
d_gene: .
v_gene: TRBV4-2
j_gene: TRBJ2-7
len: 14
CDR3nt: TGTGCCAGGAGCCCCGGGGGCCTTTACTACGAGCAGTACTTC
CDR3aa: CARSPGGLYYEQYF

abundance: few
d_gene: .
v_gene: TRBV5-1
j_gene: TRBJ2-5
len: 16
CDR3nt: TGCGCCAGCAGCTTGGCTTTAGGGACTGTGGGAGAGACCCAGTACTTC
CDR3aa: CASSLALGTVGETQYF

abundance: .
d_gene: .
v_gene: TRBV12-3/TRBV12-4
j_gene: TRBJ2-2
len: 13
CDR3nt: TGTGCCAGCACCCGGGCCGAGACCGGGGAGCTGTTTTTT
CDR3aa: CASTRAETGELFF

abundance: .
d_gene: .
v_gene: TRBV20-1
j_gene: TRBJ1-5
len: 13
CDR3nt: TGCAGTGCTTTCGCAGCGAGGGGCCAGCCCCAGCATTTT
CDR3aa: CSAFAARGQPQHF

abundance: .
d_gene: TRBD2
v_gene: TRBV30
j_gene: TRBJ2-1
len: 14
CDR3nt: TGTGCCTGGAGTGTCGGTAGCGGGAGTGATGAGCAGTTCTTC
CDR3aa: CAWSVGSGSDEQFF

abundance: once
d_gene: .
v_gene: TRBV5-4
j_gene: TRBJ1-1
len: 14
CDR3nt: TGTGCCAGCAGCTTGGCGGGGGCACTAACTGAAGCTTTCTTT
CDR3aa: CASSLAGALTEAFF

abundance: few
d_gene: .
v_gene: TRBV29-1
j_gene: TRBJ2-7
len: 15
CDR3nt: TGCAGCGTTGAAGTTTTGCGGACGGAGACCTACGAGCAGTACTTC
CDR3aa: CSVEVLRTETYEQYF

abundance: few
d_gene: .
v_gene: TRBV24-1
j_gene: TRBJ2-3
len: 14
CDR3nt: TGTGCCACCTCTAAGAGGGGAAACCCAGATACGCAGTATTTT
CDR3aa: CATSKRGNPDTQYF

abundance: .
d_gene: TRBD2
v_gene: TRBV5-4
j_gene: TRBJ2-5
len: 15
CDR3nt: TGTGCCAGCAGCTTGGAGTGGCGGGAGCAAGAGACCCAGTACTTC
CDR3aa: CASSLEWREQETQYF

abundance: .
d_gene: TRBD2
v_gene: TRBV25-1
j_gene: TRBJ2-7
len: 15
CDR3nt: TGTGCCAGCGGATCTAGCGGGACGCTGGGCTACGAGCAGTACTTC
CDR3aa: CASGSSGTLGYEQYF

abundance: many
d_gene: .
v_gene: TRBV2
j_gene: TRBJ1-4
len: 13
CDR3nt: TGTGCCAGTGAACGGTCGACTAATGAAAAACTGTTTTTT
CDR3aa: CASERSTNEKLFF

abundance: .
d_gene: .
v_gene: TRBV7-2
j_gene: TRBJ1-1
len: 15
CDR3nt: TGTGCCAGCAGCCCGGGCCTGGGTAGTGGGACTGAAGCTTTCTTT
CDR3aa: CASSPGLGSGTEAFF

abundance: few
d_gene: .
v_gene: TRBV5-1
j_gene: TRBJ1-4
len: 14
CDR3nt: TGCGCCAGCAGCTCATACGGGGTTGGGGAAAAACTGTTTTTT
CDR3aa: CASSSYGVGEKLFF

abundance: few
d_gene: .
v_gene: TRBV6-5
j_gene: TRBJ1-2
len: 16
CDR3nt: TGTGCCAGCAGTTACTCCGGGAGGTTCGTCGACTATGGCTACACCTTC
CDR3aa: CASSYSGRFVDYGYTF

abundance: few
d_gene: TRBD2
v_gene: TRBV10-3
j_gene: TRBJ2-1
len: 14
CDR3nt: TGTGCCATCAGTGAGGAGCGGGAGACTTATGAGCAGTTCTTC
CDR3aa: CAISEERETYEQFF

abundance: many
d_gene: TRBD2
v_gene: TRBV20-1
j_gene: TRBJ2-5
len: 15
CDR3nt: TGCAGTGCTAGAGATTTTCTCGGGGGGATGGAGACCCAGTACTTC
CDR3aa: CSARDFLGGMETQYF

abundance: .
d_gene: TRBD1
v_gene: TRBV29-1
j_gene: TRBJ2-2
len: 14
CDR3nt: TGCAGCGTTAAAGGACAGGACATCACCGGGGAGCTGTTTTTT
CDR3aa: CSVKGQDITGELFF

abundance: few
d_gene: .
v_gene: TRBV7-2
j_gene: TRBJ2-3
len: 16
CDR3nt: TGTGCCAGCAGCTTAGCGGACCTACGTAGCACAGATACGCAGTATTTT
CDR3aa: CASSLADLRSTDTQYF

abundance: .
d_gene: TRBD2
v_gene: TRBV28
j_gene: TRBJ2-7
len: 16
CDR3nt: TGTGCCAGCAGACCCATAGCGGGAGCGGTCTCCTACGAGCAGTACTTC
CDR3aa: CASRPIAGAVSYEQYF